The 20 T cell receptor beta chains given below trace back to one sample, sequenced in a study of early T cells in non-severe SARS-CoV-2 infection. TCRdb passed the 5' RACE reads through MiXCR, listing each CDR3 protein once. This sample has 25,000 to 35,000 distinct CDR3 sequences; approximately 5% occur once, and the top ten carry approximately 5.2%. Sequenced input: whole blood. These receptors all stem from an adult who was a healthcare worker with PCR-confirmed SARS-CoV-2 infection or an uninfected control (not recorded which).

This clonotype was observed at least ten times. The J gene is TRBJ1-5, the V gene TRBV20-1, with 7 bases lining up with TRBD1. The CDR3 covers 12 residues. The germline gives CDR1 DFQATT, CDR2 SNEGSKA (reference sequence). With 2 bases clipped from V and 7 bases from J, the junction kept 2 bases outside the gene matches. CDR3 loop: CSARLQGQPQHF. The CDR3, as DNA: TGCAGTGCTAGATTACAGGGGCAGCCCCAGCATTTT.

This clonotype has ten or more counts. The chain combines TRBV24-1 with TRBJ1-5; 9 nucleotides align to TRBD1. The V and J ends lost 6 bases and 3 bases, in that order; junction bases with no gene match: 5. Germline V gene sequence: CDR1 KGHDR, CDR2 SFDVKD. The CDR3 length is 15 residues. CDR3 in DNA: TGTGCCACCAGTTATGGACAGGGGAACAATCAGCCCCAGCATTTT. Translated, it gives CATSYGQGNNQPQHF.

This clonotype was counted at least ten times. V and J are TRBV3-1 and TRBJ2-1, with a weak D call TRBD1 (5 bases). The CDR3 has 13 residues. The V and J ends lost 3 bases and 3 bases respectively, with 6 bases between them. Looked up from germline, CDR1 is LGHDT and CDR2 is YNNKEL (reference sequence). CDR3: CASSQTDYNEQFF. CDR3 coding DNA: TGTGCCAGCAGCCAGACAGACTACAATGAGCAGTTCTTC.

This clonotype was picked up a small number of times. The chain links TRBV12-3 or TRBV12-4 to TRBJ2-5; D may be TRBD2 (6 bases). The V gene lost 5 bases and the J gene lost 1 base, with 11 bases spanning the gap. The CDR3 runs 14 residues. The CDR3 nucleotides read TGTGCCAGCAGTAATCGACTAGGCCAAGAGACCCAGTACTTC. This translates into CASSNRLGQETQYF.

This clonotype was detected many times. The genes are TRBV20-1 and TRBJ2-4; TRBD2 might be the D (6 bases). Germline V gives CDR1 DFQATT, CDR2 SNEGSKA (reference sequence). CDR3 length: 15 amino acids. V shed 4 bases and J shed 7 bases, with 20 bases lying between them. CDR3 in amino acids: CSANKVRTAGNIQYF. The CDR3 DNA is TGCAGTGCTAACAAGGTTAGGACTGCGGGGAACATTCAGTACTTC.

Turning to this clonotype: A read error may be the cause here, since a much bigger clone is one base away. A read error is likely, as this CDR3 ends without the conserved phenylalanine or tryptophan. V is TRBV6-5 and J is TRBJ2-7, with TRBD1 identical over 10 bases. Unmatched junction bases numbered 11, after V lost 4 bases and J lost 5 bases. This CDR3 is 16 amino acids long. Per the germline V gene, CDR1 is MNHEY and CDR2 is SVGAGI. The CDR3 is CASSSPRDRGLHEQYL. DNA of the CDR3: TGTGCCAGCAGTTCTCCCCGGGACAGGGGCCTCCACGAGCAGTACCTC.

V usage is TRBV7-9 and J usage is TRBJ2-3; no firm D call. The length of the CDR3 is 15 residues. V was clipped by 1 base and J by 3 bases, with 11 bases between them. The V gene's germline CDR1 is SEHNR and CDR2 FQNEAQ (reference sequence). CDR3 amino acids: CASSLDLDMTDTQYF. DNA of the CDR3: TGTGCCAGCAGCTTAGACTTGGATATGACAGATACGCAGTATTTT.

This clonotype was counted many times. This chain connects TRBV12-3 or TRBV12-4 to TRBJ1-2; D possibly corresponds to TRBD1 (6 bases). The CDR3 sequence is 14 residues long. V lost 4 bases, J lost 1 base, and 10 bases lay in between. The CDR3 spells CASSSTGSNYGYTF. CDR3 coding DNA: TGTGCCAGCAGTTCAACAGGGAGTAACTATGGCTACACCTTC.

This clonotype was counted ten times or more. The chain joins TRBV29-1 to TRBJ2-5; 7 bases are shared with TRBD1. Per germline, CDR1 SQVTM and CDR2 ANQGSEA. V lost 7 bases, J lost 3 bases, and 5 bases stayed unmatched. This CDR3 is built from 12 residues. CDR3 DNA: TGCAGCGCCGGGGACAGAGAAGAGACCCAGTACTTC. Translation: CSAGDREETQYF. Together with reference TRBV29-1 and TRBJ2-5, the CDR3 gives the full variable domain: SAVISQKPSRDICQRGTSLTIQCQVDSQVTMMFWYRQQPGQSLTLIATANQGSEATYESGFVIDKFPISRPNLTFSTLTVSNMSPEDSSIYLCSAGDREETQYFGPGTRLLVL.

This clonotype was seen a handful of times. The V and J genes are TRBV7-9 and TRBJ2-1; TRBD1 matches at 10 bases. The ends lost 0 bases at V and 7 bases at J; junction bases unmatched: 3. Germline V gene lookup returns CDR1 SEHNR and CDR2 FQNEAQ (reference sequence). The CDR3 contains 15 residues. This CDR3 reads CASSLAGQGPNEQFF. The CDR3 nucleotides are TGTGCCAGCAGCTTAGCGGGACAGGGGCCGAATGAGCAGTTCTTC.

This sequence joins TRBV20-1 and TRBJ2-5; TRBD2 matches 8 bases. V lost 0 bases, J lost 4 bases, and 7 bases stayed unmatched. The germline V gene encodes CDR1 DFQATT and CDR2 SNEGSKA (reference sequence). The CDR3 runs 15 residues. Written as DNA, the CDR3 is TGCAGTGCTAGAGAGGGTAGCGGGACTTTAGAGACCCAGTACTTC. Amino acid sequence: CSAREGSGTLETQYF.

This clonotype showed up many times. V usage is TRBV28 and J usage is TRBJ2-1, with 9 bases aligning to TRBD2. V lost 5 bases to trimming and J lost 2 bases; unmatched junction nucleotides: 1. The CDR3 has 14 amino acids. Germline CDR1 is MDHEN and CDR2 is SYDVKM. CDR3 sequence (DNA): TGTGCCAGCAGTAGCGGGGGGCCCTACAATGAGCAGTTCTTC. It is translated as CASSSGGPYNEQFF.

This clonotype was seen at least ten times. The CDR3 loop is CASSLQGGTEAFF. The CDR3 DNA sequence: TGTGCCAGCAGCCTCCAGGGGGGCACTGAAGCTTTCTTT. The rearrangement uses TRBV3-1 and TRBJ1-1, with 7 bases identical to TRBD1. The CDR3 covers 13 residues. V shed 4 bases, J shed 4 bases, and the junction held 3 bases outside the gene matches. CDR1 and CDR2 (germline): LGHDT, YNNKEL (reference sequence).

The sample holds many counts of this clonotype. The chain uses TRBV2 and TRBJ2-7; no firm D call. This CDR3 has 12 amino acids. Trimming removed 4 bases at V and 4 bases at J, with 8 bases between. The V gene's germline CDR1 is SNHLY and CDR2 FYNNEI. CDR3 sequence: CASSVAAYEQYF. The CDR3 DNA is TGTGCCAGCAGTGTGGCAGCGTACGAGCAGTACTTC.

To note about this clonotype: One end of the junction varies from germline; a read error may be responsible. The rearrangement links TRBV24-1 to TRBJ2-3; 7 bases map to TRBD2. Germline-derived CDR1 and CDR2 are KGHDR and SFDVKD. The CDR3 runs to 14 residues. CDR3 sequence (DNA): TGTGCCACCTGTGACAGCGGGACCACAGATACGCAGTATTTT. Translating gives CATCDSGTTDTQYF.

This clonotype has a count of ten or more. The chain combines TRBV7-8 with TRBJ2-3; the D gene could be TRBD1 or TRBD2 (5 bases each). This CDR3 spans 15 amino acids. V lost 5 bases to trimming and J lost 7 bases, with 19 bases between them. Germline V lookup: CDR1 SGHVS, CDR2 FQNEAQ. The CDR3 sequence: CASSHSEGPRNTQYF. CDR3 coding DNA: TGTGCCAGCAGCCACTCTGAGGGACCAAGGAATACGCAGTATTTT.

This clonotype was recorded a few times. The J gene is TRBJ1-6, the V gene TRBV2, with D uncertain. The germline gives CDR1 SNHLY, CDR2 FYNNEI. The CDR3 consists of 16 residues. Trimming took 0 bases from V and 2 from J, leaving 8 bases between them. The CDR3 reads CASSEAMGAYNSPLHF. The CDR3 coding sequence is TGTGCCAGCAGTGAAGCGATGGGAGCCTATAATTCACCCCTCCACTTT.

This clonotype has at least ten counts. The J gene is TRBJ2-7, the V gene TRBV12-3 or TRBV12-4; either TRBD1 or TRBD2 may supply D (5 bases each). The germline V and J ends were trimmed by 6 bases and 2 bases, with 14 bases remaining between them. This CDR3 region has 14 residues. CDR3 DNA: TGTGCCAGCAGCTCCGGGACGGGTACCTACGAGCAGTACTTC. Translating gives CASSSGTGTYEQYF.

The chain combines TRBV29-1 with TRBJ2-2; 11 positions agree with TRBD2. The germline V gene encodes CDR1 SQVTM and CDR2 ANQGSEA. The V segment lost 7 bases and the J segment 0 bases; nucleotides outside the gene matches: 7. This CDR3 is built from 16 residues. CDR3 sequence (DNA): TGCAGCGCCGCGACTAGCGGGATCACGAACACCGGGGAGCTGTTTTTT. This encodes CSAATSGITNTGELFF.

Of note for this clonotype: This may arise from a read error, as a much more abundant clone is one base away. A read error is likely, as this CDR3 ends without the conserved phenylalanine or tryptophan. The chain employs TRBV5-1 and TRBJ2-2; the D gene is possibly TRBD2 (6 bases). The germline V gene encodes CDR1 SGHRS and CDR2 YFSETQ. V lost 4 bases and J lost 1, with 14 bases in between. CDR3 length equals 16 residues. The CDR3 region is CASSPGLLLNTGELFS. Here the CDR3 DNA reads TGCGCCAGCAGCCCGGGACTCCTACTGAACACCGGGGAGCTGTTTTCT.